This T cell receptor (beta chain) originates from a study of naive and memory T cell subsets. Overall study results and limits: Naive repertoires, especially CD8, held a few larger clonotypes, possibly memory cells re-expressing CD45RA.

Two oligonucleotides, mixed equimolar, formed the beta constant-region primer covering TRBC1 and TRBC2. The ligated cDNA underwent four PCR rounds using SP2 and nested alpha and beta constant-region primers. TCRdb redid the calling of the UMI-ligation and nested PCR reads with MiXCR, one entry per CDR3 protein. The profile shows some 110,000 distinct CDR3 sequences, roughly 15% of them singletons. CDR3 length equals 14 residues. With respect to this clonotype: What it binds is unknown.

Sequencing input: naive CD8+ T cells from blood. J is TRBJ1-2 and V is TRBV21-1; no check of the table's D call, TRBD1, against the DNA was made. TRBV21-1 has pseudogene status. The receptor comes from a human donor in good health. CDR3 residues: CASSKWGGNYGYTF. The DNA for the CDR3 is TGTGCCAGCAGCAAATGGGGCGGGAACTATGGCTACACCTTC.